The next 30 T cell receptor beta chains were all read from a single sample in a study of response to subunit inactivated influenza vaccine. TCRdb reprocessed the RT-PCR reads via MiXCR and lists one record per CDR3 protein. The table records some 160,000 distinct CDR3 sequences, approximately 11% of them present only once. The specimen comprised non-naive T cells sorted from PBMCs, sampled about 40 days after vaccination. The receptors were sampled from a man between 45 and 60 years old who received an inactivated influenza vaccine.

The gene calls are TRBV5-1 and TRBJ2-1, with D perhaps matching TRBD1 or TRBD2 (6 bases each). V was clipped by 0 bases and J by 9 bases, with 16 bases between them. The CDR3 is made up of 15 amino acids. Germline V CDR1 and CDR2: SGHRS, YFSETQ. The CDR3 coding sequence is TGCGCCAGCAGCTTGGGCCCCGGGGGCACAATTGAGCAGTTCTTC. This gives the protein CASSLGPGGTIEQFF.

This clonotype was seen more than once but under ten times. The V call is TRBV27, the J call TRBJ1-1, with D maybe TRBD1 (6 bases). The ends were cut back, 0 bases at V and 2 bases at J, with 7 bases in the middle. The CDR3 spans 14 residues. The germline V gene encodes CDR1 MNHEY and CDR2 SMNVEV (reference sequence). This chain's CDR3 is CASSLSRGNTEAFF. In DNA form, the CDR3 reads TGTGCCAGCAGTTTATCCAGGGGTAACACTGAAGCTTTCTTT.

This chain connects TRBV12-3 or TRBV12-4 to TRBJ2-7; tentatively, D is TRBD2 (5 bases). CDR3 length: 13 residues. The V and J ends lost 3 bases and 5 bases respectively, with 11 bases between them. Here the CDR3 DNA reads TGTGCCAGCAGTTTGGAGGTCAAACACGAGCAGTACTTC. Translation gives CASSLEVKHEQYF.

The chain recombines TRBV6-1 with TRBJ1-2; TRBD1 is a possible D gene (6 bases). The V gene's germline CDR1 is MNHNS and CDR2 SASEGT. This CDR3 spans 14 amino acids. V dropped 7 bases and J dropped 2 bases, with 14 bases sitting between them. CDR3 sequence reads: CASNQGQANYGYTF. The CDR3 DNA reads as TGTGCCAGCAACCAGGGACAAGCCAACTATGGCTACACCTTC.

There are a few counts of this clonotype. CDR3 sequence (DNA): TGTGCCAGCAGTCTAAGGCGAGCCGGGGAGCTGTTTTTT. Residues: CASSLRRAGELFF. The V call is TRBV6-1, the J call TRBJ2-2, with D uncertain. The V and J ends lost 5 bases and 6 bases respectively, with 10 bases between them. From germline, CDR1 is MNHNS and CDR2 SASEGT. The CDR3 is made up of 13 amino acids.

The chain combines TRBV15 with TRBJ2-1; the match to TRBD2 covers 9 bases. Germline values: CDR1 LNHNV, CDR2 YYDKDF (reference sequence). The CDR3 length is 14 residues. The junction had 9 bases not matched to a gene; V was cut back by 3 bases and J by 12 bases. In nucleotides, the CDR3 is TGTGCCACCAGCAGGGATACTAGCGGGCGAGCGCAGTTCTTC. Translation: CATSRDTSGRAQFF. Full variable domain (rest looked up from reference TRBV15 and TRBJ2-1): DAMVIQNPRYQVTQFGKPVTLSCSQTLNHNVMYWYQQKSSQAPKLLFHYYDKDFNNEADTPDNFQSRRPNTSFCFLDIRSPGLGDTAMYLCATSRDTSGRAQFFGPGTRLTVL.

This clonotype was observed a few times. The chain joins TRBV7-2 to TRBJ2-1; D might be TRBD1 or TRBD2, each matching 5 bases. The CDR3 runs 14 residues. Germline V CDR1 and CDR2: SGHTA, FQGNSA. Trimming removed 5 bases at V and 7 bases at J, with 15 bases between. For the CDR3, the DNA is TGTGCCAGCAGCGAGGGGCGGGTGGGGAATGAGCAGTTCTTC. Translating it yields CASSEGRVGNEQFF. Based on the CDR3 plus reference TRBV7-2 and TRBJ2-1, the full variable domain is GAGVSQSPSNKVTEKGKDVELRCDPISGHTALYWYRQSLGQGLEFLIYFQGNSAPDKSGLPSDRFSAERTGGSVSTLTIQRTQQEDSAVYLCASSEGRVGNEQFFGPGTRLTVL.

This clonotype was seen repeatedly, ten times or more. For the CDR3, the DNA is TGTGCCACCAGTGAGGCGACAGGGTACACCGGGGAGCTGTTTTTT. As protein: CATSEATGYTGELFF. This chain links TRBV24-1 with TRBJ2-2; 7 bases align to TRBD1. From germline, CDR1 is KGHDR and CDR2 SFDVKD. Trimming cost V 4 bases and J 3 bases; bases outside gene matches: 4. This CDR3 is 15 amino acids long.

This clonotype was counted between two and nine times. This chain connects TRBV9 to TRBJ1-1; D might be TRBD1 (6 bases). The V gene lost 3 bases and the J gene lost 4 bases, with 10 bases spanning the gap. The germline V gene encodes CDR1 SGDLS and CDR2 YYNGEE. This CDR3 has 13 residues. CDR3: CASSATGRTEAFF. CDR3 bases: TGTGCCAGCAGCGCCACAGGGCGCACTGAAGCTTTCTTT.

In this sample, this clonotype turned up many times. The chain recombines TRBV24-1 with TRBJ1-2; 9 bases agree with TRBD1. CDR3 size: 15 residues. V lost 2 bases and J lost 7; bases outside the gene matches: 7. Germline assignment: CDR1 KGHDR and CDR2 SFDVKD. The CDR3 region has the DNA TGTGCCACCAGTGATTCGACGGACAGGGGAGGTGGCTACACCTTC. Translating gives CATSDSTDRGGGYTF.

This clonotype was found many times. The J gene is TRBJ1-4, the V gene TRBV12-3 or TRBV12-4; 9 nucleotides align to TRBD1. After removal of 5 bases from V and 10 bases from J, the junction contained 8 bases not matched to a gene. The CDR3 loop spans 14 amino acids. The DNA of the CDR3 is TGTGCCAGCAGTCCCGGGACAGGGAGAACAAAACTGTTTTTT. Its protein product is CASSPGTGRTKLFF.

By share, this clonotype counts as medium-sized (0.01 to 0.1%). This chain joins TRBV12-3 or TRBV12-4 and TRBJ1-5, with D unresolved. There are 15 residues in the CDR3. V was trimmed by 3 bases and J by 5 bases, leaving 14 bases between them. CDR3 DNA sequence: TGTGCCAGCAGTTTGAGAGGGATCGGGTATCAGCCCCAGCATTTT. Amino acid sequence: CASSLRGIGYQPQHF.

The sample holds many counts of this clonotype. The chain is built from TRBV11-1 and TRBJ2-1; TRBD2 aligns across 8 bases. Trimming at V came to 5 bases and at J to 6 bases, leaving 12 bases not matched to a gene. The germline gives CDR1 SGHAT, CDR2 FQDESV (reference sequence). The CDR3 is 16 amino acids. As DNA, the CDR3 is TGTGCCAGCAGCCTCCCGAGCGGGAGCGGGGGCAATGAGCAGTTCTTC. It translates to CASSLPSGSGGNEQFF.

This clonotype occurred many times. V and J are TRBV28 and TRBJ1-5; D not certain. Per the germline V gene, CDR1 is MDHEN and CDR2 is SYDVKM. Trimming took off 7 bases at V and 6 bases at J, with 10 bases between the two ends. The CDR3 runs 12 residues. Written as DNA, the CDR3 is TGTGCCAGCACCTTGTGGGGTCAGCCCCAGCATTTT. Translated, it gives CASTLWGQPQHF.

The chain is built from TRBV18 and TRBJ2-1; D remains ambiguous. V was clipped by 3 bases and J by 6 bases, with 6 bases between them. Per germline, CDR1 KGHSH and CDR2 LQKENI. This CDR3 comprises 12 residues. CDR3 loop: CASSPLTNEQFF. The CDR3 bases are TGTGCCAGCTCACCCCTAACCAATGAGCAGTTCTTC. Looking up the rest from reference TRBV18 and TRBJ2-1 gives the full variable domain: NAGVMQNPRHLVRRRGQEARLRCSPMKGHSHVYWYRQLPEEGLKFMVYLQKENIIDESGMPKERFSAEFPKEGPSILRIQQVVRGDSAAYFCASSPLTNEQFFGPGTRLTVL.

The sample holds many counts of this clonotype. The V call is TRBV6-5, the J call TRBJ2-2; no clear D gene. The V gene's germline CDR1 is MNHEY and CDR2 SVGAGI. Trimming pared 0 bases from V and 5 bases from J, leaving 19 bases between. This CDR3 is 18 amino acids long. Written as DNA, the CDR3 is TGTGCCAGCAGTTACTCGTCAAGGCACCTTGACCTAACCGGGGAGCTGTTTTTT. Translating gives CASSYSSRHLDLTGELFF.

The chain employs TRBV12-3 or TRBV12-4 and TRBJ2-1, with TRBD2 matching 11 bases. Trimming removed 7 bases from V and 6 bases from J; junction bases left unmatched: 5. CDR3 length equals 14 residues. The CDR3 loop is CASTLAGGRNEQFF. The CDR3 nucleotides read TGTGCCAGCACTCTAGCGGGGGGTCGCAATGAGCAGTTCTTC.

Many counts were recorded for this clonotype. The CDR3 loop reads CASSLSTGGSHYEQYF. CDR3 coding DNA: TGTGCCAGCAGCCTCTCTACGGGAGGTTCCCACTACGAGCAGTACTTC. This chain joins TRBV3-1 and TRBJ2-7; 7 nucleotides align to TRBD2. CDR1 is LGHDT and CDR2 is YNNKEL in the germline V gene (reference sequence). The trim removed 4 bases at V and 3 bases at J, leaving 12 bases unmatched. The CDR3 is 16 residues long.

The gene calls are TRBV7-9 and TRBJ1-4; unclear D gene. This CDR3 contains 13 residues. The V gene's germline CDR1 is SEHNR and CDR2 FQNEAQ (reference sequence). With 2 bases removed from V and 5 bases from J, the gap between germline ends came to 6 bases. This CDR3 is CASSLPRNEKLFF. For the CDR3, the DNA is TGTGCCAGCAGCTTACCCAGGAATGAAAAACTGTTTTTT.

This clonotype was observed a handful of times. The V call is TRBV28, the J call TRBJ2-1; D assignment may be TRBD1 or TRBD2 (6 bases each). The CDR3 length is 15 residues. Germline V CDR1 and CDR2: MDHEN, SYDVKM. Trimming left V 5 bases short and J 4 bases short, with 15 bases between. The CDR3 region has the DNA TGTGCCAGCAGTAACACCCCGGGGGCTTACAATGAGCAGTTCTTC. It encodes CASSNTPGAYNEQFF.

CDR3 sequence reads: CASSQGQGQTRMVYGYTF. The CDR3 coding sequence is TGCGCCAGCAGCCAAGGCCAGGGACAAACCCGGATGGTTTATGGCTACACCTTC. The rearrangement uses TRBV4-1 and TRBJ1-2, with D possibly being TRBD1 (6 bases). The ends were cut back, 1 base at V and 5 bases at J, with 23 bases in the middle. Germline V lookup: CDR1 MGHRA, CDR2 YSYEKL. The CDR3 sequence is 18 residues long.

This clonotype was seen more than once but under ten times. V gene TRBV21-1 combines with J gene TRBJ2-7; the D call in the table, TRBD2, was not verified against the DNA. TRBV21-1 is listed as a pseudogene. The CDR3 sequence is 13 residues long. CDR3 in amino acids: CASLAGGPGEQYF. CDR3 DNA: TGTGCCAGCCTCGCCGGGGGGCCGGGCGAGCAGTACTTC.

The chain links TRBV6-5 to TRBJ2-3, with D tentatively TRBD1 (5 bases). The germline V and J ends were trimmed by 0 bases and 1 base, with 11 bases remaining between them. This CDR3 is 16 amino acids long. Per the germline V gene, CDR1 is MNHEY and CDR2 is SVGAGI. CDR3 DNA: TGTGCCAGCAGTTACTCGGTGGGGCCGGGCACAGATACGCAGTATTTT. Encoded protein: CASSYSVGPGTDTQYF.

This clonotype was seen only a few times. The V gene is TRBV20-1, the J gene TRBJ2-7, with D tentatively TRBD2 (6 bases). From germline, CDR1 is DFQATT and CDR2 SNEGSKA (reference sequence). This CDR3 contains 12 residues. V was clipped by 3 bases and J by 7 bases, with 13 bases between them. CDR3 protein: CSASKAGDEQYF. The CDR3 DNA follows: TGCAGTGCTAGCAAAGCGGGTGATGAGCAGTACTTC.

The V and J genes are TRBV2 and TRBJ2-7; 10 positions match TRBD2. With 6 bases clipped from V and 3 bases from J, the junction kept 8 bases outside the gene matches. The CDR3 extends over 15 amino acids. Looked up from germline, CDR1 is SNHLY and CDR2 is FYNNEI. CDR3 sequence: CASRTPSGSLYEQYF. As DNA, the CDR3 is TGTGCCAGCAGGACACCTAGCGGGAGTCTCTACGAGCAGTACTTC.

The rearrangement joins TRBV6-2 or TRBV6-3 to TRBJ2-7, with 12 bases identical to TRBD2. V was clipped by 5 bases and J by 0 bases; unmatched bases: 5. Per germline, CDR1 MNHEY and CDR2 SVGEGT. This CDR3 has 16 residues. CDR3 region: CASSRLAGEFSYEQYF. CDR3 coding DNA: TGTGCCAGCAGTAGACTAGCGGGAGAATTCTCCTACGAGCAGTACTTC.

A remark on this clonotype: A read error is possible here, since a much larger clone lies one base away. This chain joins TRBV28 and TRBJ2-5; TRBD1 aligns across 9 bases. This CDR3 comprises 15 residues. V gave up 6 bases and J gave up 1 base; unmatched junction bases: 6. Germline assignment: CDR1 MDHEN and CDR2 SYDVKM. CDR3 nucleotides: TGTGCCAGCAGCTCCGGGACAGGGATCCAAGAGACCCAGTACTTC. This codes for CASSSGTGIQETQYF.

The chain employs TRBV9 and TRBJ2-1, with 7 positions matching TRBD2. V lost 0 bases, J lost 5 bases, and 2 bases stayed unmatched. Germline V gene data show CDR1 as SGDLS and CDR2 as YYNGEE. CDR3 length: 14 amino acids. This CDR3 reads CASSVGGGNNEQFF. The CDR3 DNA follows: TGTGCCAGCAGCGTAGGGGGGGGTAACAATGAGCAGTTCTTC. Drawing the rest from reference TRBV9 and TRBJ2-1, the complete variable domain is DSGVTQTPKHLITATGQRVTLRCSPRSGDLSVYWYQQSLDQGLQFLIQYYNGEERAKGNILERFSAQQFPDLHSELNLSSLELGDSALYFCASSVGGGNNEQFFGPGTRLTVL.

This CDR3 reads CASSQDRTSSYNSPLHF. The CDR3 DNA is TGTGCCAGCAGCCAAGATAGGACCAGCTCCTATAATTCACCCCTCCACTTT. This chain links TRBV4-2 with TRBJ1-6, with D hard to call. The CDR3 is made up of 17 amino acids. V gave up 0 bases and J gave up 0 bases, with 9 bases separating them. Germline CDR1 is LGHNA and CDR2 is YNFKEQ.

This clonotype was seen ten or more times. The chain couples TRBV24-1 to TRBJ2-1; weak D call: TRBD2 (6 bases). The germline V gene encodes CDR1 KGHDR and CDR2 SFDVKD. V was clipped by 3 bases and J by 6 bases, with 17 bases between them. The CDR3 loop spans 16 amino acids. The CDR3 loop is CATSDRGTPRGNEQFF. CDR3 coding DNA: TGTGCCACCAGTGATCGCGGGACCCCCCGGGGCAATGAGCAGTTCTTC.